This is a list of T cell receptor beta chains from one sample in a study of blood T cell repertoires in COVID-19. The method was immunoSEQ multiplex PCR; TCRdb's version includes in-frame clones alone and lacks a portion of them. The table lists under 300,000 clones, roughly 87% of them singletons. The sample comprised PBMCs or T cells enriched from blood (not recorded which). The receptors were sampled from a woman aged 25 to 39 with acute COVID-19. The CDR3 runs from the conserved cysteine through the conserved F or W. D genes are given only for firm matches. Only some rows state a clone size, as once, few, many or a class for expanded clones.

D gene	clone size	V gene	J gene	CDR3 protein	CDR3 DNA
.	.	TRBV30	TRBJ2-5	CAWSRQPQETQYF	TGTGCCTGGAGTAGACAGCCTCAAGAGACCCAGTACTTC
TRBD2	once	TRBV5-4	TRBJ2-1	CATVAGSRDEQFF	TGTGCCACAGTAGCGGGAAGTAGGGATGAGCAGTTCTTC
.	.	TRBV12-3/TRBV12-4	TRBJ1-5	CASSREDQPQHF	TGTGCCAGCAGCAGGGAGGATCAGCCCCAGCATTTT
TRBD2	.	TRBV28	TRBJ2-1	CASSSPGLAAVEQFF	TGTGCCAGCAGTTCCCCGGGACTAGCGGCCGTAGAGCAGTTCTTC
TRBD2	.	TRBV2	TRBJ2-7	CASSAGEPGLGYEQYF	TGTGCCAGCAGTGCCGGGGAGCCCGGACTAGGATACGAGCAGTACTTC
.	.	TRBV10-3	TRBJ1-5	CAISDRGGNQPQHF	TGTGCCATCAGTGACAGGGGCGGCAATCAGCCCCAGCATTTT
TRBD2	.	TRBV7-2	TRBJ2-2	CASSLEAVVGGRAGELFF	TGTGCCAGCAGCTTAGAGGCGGTTGTGGGAGGGCGAGCCGGGGAGCTGTTTTTT
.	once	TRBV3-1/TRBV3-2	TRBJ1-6	CASSQAEDSPLHF	TGTGCCAGCAGCCAAGCAGAAGATTCACCCCTCCACTTT
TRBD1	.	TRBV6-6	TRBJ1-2	CASSAMDRGGGYTF	TGTGCCAGCAGTGCCATGGACAGGGGGGGTGGCTACACCTTC
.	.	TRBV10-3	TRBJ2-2	CAISESDRGTGELFF	TGTGCCATCAGTGAGTCGGACAGAGGCACCGGGGAGCTGTTTTTT
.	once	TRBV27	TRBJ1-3	CASSAAGFSGNTIYF	TGTGCCAGCAGTGCGGCAGGGTTTTCAGGAAACACCATATATTTT
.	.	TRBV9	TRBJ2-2	CASSVVAADGELFF	TGTGCCAGCAGCGTAGTGGCAGCGGACGGGGAGCTGTTTTTT
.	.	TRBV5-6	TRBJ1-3	CASSTGATIYF	TGTGCCAGCAGTACGGGAGCCACCATATATTTT
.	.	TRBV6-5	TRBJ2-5	CASSSGLEETQYF	TGTGCCAGCAGTTCAGGTCTGGAAGAGACCCAGTACTTC
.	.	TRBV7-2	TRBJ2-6	CASSPAFAGPGANVLTF	TGTGCCAGCAGCCCCGCGTTTGCAGGGCCTGGGGCCAACGTCCTGACTTTC
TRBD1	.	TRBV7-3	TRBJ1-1	CASSLGTAKGSTEAFF	TGTGCCAGCAGCTTAGGGACAGCGAAAGGCAGCACTGAAGCTTTCTTT
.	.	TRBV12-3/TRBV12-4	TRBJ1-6	CASSPQNSPLHF	TGTGCCAGCAGCCCCCAGAATTCACCCCTCCACTTT
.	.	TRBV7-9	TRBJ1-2	CASSLEVTGQAGYTF	TGTGCCAGCAGCTTAGAGGTCACAGGGCAGGCTGGCTACACCTTC
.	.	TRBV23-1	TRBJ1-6	CASSHLVPNSPLHF	TGCGCCAGCAGTCATCTCGTCCCTAATTCACCCCTCCACTTT
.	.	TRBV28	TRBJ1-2	CASRGGTYLGYTF	TGTGCCAGCAGGGGCGGGACGTACTTGGGCTACACCTTC
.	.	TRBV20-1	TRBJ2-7	CSASSLGGQLVTYEQYF	TGCAGTGCTAGTTCGCTCGGGGGACAGTTGGTGACCTACGAGCAGTACTTC
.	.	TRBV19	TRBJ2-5	CASSISRGGYQETQYF	TGTGCCAGTAGTATAAGCAGGGGTGGGTACCAAGAGACCCAGTACTTC
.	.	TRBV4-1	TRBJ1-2	CASRAGEGPVYGYTF	TGCGCCAGCAGGGCGGGGGAGGGGCCCGTCTATGGCTACACCTTC
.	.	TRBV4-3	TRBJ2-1	CASSQVGLDRYNEQFF	TGCGCCAGCAGCCAAGTAGGCCTAGACCGCTACAATGAGCAGTTCTTC
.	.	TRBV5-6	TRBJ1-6	CASRVWGGSSPLHF	TGTGCCAGCAGGGTTTGGGGGGGCAGTTCACCCCTCCACTTT